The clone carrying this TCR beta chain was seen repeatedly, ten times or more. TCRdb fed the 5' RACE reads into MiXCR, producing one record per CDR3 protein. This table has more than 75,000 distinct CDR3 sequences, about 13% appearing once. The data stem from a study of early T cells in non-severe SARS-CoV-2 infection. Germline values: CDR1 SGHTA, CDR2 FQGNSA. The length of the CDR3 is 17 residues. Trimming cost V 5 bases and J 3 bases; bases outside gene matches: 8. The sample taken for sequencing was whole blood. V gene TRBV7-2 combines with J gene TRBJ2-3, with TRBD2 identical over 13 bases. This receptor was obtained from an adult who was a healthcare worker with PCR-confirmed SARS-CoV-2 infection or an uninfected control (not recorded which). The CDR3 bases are TGTGCCAGCAGCCCCAGGACTAGCGGGAGTAGAACAGATACGCAGTATTTT. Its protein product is CASSPRTSGSRTDTQYF.